Sequencing of this TCR beta chain was carried out in a study of shared clonotypes between healthy human individuals. Clones were sequenced by immunoSEQ multiplex PCR, and TCRdb holds only the in-frame ones, with some missing. The table records just over 2,000,000 clones, about 95% of them present only once. The V and J ends lost 5 bases and 6 bases respectively, with 12 bases between them. There are 13 residues in the CDR3. Per germline, CDR1 LGHNA and CDR2 YSLEER. As defined, naive CD8 cells were CD45RO-negative and positively selected for CCR7, with terminally differentiated effector memory CD45RA+ cells excluded.

What was sequenced was naive CD8+ T cells sorted from blood. The chain links TRBV4-3 to TRBJ2-3; D is undetermined. The receptor was isolated from a man between 18 and 29 years old in good health. For the CDR3, the DNA is TGCGCCAGCAGCTATTCCACGCGGGATACGCAGTATTTT. Protein: CASSYSTRDTQYF.